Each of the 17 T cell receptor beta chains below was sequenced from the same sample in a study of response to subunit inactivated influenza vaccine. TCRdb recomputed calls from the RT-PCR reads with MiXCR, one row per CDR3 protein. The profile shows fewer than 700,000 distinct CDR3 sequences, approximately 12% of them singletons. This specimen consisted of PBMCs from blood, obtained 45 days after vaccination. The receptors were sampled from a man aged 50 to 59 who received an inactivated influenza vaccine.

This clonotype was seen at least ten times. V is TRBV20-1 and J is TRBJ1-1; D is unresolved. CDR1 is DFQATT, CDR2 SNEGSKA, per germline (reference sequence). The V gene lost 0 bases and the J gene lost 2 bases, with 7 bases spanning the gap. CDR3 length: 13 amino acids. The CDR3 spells CSARETPNTEAFF. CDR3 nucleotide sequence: TGCAGTGCTAGAGAAACCCCAAACACTGAAGCTTTCTTT.

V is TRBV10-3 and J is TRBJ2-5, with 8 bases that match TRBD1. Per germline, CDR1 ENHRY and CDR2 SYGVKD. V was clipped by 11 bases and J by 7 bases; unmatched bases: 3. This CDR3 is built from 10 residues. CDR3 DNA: TGTGCCGCTGGACAGGGGACCCAGTACTTC. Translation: CAAGQGTQYF.

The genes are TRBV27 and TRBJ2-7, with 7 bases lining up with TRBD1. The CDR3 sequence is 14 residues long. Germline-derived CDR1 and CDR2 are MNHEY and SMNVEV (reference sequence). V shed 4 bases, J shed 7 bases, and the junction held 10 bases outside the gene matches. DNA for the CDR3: TGTGCCAGCAGTTACCGACAGGGTAGGGGAGAGCAGTACTTC. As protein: CASSYRQGRGEQYF.

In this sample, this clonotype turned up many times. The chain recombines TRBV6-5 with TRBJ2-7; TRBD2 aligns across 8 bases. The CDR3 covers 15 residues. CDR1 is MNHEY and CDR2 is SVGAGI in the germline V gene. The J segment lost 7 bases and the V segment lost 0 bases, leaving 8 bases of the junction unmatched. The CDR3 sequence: CASSYSLGLAGEQYF. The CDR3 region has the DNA TGTGCCAGCAGTTACTCGTTGGGGCTAGCGGGTGAGCAGTACTTC.

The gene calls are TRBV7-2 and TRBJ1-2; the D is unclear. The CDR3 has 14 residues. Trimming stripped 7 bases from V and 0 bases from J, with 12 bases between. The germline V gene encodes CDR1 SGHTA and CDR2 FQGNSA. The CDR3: CASTSGRANYGYTF. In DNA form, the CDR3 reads TGTGCCAGCACCTCGGGAAGGGCTAACTATGGCTACACCTTC.

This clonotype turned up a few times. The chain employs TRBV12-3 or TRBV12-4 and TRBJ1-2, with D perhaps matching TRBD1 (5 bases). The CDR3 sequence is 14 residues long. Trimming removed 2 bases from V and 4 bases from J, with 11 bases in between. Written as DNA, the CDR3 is TGTGCCAGCAGTTTAATTGGGGGGGGCTATGGCTACACCTTC. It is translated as CASSLIGGGYGYTF.

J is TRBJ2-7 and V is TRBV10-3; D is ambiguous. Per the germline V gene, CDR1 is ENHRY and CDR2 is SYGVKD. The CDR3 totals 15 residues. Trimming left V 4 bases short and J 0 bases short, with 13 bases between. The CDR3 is CAISGPNVNSYEQYF. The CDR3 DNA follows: TGTGCCATCAGTGGGCCCAATGTAAACTCCTACGAGCAGTACTTC.

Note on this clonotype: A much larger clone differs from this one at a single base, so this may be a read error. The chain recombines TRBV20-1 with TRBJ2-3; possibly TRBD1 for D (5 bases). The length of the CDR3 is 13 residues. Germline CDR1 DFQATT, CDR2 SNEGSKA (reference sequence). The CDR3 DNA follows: TGCAGTGTCCGGCCAGGGTGGGCAGATACGCAGGATTTT. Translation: CSVRPGWADTQDF.

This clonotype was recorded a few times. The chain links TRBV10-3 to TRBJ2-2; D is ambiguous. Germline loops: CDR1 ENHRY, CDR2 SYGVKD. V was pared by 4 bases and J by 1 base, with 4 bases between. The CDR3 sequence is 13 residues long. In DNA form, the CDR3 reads TGTGCCATCAGTGGAGAGAACACCGGGGAGCTGTTTTTT. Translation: CAISGENTGELFF.

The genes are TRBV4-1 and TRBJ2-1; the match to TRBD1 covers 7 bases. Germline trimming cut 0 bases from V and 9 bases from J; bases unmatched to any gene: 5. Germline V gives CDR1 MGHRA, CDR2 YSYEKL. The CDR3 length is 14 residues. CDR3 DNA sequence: TGCGCCAGCAGCCAAGACGAGGGGGCTGGTGAGCAGTTCTTC. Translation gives CASSQDEGAGEQFF.

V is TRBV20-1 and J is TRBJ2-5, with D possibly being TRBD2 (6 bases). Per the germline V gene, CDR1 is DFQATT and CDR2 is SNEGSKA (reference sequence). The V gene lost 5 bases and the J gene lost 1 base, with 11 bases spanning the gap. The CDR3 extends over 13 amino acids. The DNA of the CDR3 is TGCAGTGCTGGGACTCCCACCCAAGAGACCCAGTACTTC. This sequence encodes CSAGTPTQETQYF.

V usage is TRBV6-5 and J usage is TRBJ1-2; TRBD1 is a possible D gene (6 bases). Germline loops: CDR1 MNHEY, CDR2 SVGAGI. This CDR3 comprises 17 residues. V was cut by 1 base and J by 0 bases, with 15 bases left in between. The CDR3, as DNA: TGTGCCAGCAGTTACTGGGCAGGGGCATTAGCTAACTATGGCTACACCTTC. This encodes CASSYWAGALANYGYTF.

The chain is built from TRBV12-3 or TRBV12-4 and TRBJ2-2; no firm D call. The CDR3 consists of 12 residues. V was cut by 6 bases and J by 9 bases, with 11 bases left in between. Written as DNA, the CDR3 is TGTGCCAGCAGCGACTTCAGTCGGGAGCTGTTTTTT. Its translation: CASSDFSRELFF.

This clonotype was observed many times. The CDR3 reads CSVGSAQNQPQHF. The DNA for the CDR3 is TGCAGCGTTGGGTCAGCTCAAAATCAGCCCCAGCATTTT. The V call is TRBV29-1, the J call TRBJ1-5, with no clear D. The germline gives CDR1 SQVTM, CDR2 ANQGSEA. Trimming removed 4 bases at V and 4 bases at J, with 11 bases between. This CDR3 is built from 13 residues.

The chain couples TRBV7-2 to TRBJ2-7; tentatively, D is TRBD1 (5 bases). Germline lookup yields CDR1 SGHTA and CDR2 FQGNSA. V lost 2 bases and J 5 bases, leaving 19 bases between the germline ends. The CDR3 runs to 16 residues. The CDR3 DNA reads TGTGCCAGCAGCTTAATCTTGGGGCTTAAAATCCACGAGCAGTACTTC. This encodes CASSLILGLKIHEQYF.

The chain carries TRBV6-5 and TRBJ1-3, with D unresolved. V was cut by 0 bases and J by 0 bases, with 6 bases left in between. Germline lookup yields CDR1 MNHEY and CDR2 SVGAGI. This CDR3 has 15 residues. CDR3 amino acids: CASSYSPISGNTIYF. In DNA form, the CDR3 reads TGTGCCAGCAGTTACTCGCCAATCTCTGGAAACACCATATATTTT.

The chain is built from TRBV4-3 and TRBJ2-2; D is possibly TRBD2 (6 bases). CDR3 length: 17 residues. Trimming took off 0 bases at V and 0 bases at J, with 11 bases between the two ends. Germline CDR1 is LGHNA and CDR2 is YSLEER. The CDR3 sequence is CASSQDLWGANTGELFF. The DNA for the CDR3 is TGCGCCAGCAGCCAAGACCTATGGGGGGCGAACACCGGGGAGCTGTTTTTT.